A selection of T cell receptor beta chains follows, all from one sample in a study of cytotoxic CD8 clonotypes in ibrutinib-treated CLL. TCRdb's copy holds only in-frame clones and misses some; the assay was immunoSEQ multiplex PCR. This sample has 140,000 to 150,000 clones; about 76% occur once, and the top ten carry about 4.7%. The specimen was PBMCs, collected after 24 months of ibrutinib treatment. These receptors were collected from a human donor with chronic lymphocytic leukemia. CDR3s include the opening cysteine and the closing phenylalanine or tryptophan. The D gene is left open where the match is weak. The size entry is marked missing in some rows and otherwise reads once, few, many or a size class.

D gene	V gene	J gene	clone size	CDR3 protein	CDR3 DNA
.	TRBV6-6	TRBJ2-7	.	CASSYGQLLYEQYF	TGTGCCAGCAGTTACGGGCAGCTCCTCTACGAGCAGTACTTC
.	TRBV5-1	TRBJ2-2	.	CASRGANTGELFF	TGCGCCAGCAGGGGGGCGAACACCGGGGAGCTGTTTTTT
.	TRBV5-6	TRBJ1-5	once	CASSRAPGGDQPQHF	TGTGCCAGCAGCCGGGCCCCCGGGGGGGATCAGCCCCAGCATTTT
.	TRBV2	TRBJ1-6	few	CASSEVRVGLGALHF	TGTGCCAGCAGTGAAGTCAGGGTGGGACTCGGGGCCCTCCACTTT
TRBD1	TRBV6-5	TRBJ1-1	few	CASSRDSSWATEAFF	TGTGCCAGCAGCCGGGACAGCTCCTGGGCCACTGAAGCTTTCTTT
.	TRBV6-5	TRBJ2-2	.	CASEKSTGELFF	TGTGCCAGCGAGAAAAGCACCGGGGAGCTGTTTTTT
.	TRBV27	TRBJ2-7	.	CASSLGGKQYF	TGTGCCAGCAGTTTAGGCGGGAAGCAGTACTTC
TRBD1	TRBV2	TRBJ1-5	.	CASSEGARWPQHF	TGTGCCAGCAGCGAGGGGGCCCGGTGGCCCCAGCATTTT
.	TRBV6-5	TRBJ1-4	.	CASRGTWGNEKLFF	TGTGCCAGCAGGGGGACTTGGGGGAATGAAAAACTGTTTTTT
TRBD2	TRBV9	TRBJ2-7	.	CASSVGTSGRHSYEQYF	TGTGCCAGCAGCGTAGGGACTAGCGGGAGGCACTCCTACGAGCAGTACTTC
TRBD2	TRBV11-2	TRBJ2-1	few	CASSLGLVSYEQFF	TGTGCCAGCAGCCTGGGACTAGTTTCGTATGAGCAGTTCTTC
.	TRBV7-7	TRBJ1-1	.	CASSKDHNTEAFF	TGTGCTAGCAGCAAGGACCATAACACTGAAGCTTTCTTT
TRBD1	TRBV28	TRBJ1-2	.	CASSFPRDRSFCTF	TGTGCCAGCAGTTTCCCCCGGGACAGGTCTTTCTGCACCTTC
TRBD1	TRBV6-1	TRBJ2-3	.	CASSGQGARYF	TGTGCCAGCAGTGGACAGGGGGCGCGGTATTTT
TRBD2	TRBV10-3	TRBJ2-1	.	CAISEVAGGYNEQFF	TGTGCCATCAGTGAGGTAGCGGGGGGATACAATGAGCAGTTCTTC
TRBD1	TRBV5-1	TRBJ1-1	.	CASSYDRASKAFF	TGCGCCAGCAGCTACGACAGGGCAAGTAAAGCTTTCTTT
TRBD1	TRBV28	TRBJ1-4	.	CASTAGGGEKLFF	TGTGCCAGCACGGCAGGGGGTGGGGAAAAACTGTTTTTT
.	TRBV7-3	TRBJ2-5	.	CASSRTTQETQYF	TGTGCCAGCAGCCGGACAACCCAAGAGACCCAGTACTTC
.	TRBV7-2	TRBJ2-3	.	CASSPRSDTQYF	TGTGCCAGCAGCCCCAGGTCCGATACGCAGTATTTT
.	TRBV14	TRBJ2-7	few	CASSQVWGRAYEQYF	TGTGCCAGCAGCCAAGTTTGGGGGCGGGCCTACGAGCAGTACTTC
.	TRBV28	TRBJ2-6	.	CASSHVWGANVLTF	TGTGCCAGCAGTCACGTCTGGGGGGCCAACGTCCTGACTTTC
.	TRBV7-2	TRBJ1-3	.	CASSAPGSYSGNTIYF	TGTGCCAGCAGCGCCCCCGGGTCCTACTCTGGAAACACCATATATTTT
.	TRBV28	TRBJ1-2	.	CAAAGGPRANYGYTF	TGTGCAGCGGCGGGGGGCCCCAGAGCTAACTATGGCTACACCTTC
.	TRBV5-1	TRBJ1-1	once	CASSLGTAKNTEAFF	TGCGCCAGCAGCTTAGGTACGGCAAAGAACACTGAAGCTTTCTTT
.	TRBV7-8	TRBJ2-1	.	CASSIARGSSYNEQFF	TGTGCCAGCAGCATAGCTCGAGGGAGCTCCTACAATGAGCAGTTCTTC
.	TRBV5-1	TRBJ1-6	few	CASSLWAGLSSPLHF	TGCGCCAGCAGCTTGTGGGCAGGGCTAAGTTCACCCCTCCACTTT
.	TRBV7-3	TRBJ2-2	once	CASSPMGGLNTGELFF	TGTGCCAGCAGCCCCATGGGGGGACTGAACACCGGGGAGCTGTTTTTT
.	TRBV18	TRBJ2-1	.	CASSPPAVYNEQFF	TGTGCCAGCTCACCCCCGGCGGTTTACAATGAGCAGTTCTTC
.	TRBV4-2	TRBJ2-7	.	CASSPGGRAYEQYF	TGTGCCAGCAGCCCGGGGGGCAGGGCCTACGAGCAGTACTTC